These T cell receptor beta chains were read from a single sample in a study of blood T cell repertoires in COVID-19. Libraries were prepared by immunoSEQ multiplex PCR; TCRdb keeps only in-frame clonotypes and omits some of them. The profile covers tens of thousands of clones, with approximately 81% appearing a single time and about 35% taken by the ten largest. The sample was peripheral blood. These receptors came from a man at least 80 years old with acute or convalescent COVID-19. Both conserved end residues are trimmed from each CDR3.

V gene,CDR3 protein
TRBV11-2,ASSRQGVRGYT
TRBV13,ASSPPGLVSPTDTQY
TRBV6-5,ASSQGARGNTIY
TRBV14,ASSQVSGLAADTQY
TRBV10-3,AISDTSGGQETQY
TRBV5-1,ASSLEGRGHEKLF
TRBV30,AWRTVPGQVGHYEQY
TRBV12-5,ASGPPSGGANEQF
TRBV7-2,ASSSELGSGGELF
TRBV7-9,ASSFAANTEAF
TRBV4-1,ASSPLGSLSEKLF
TRBV30,AWRATARWEAYNSPLH
TRBV2,ASSEARQGRWGYT
TRBV5-8,ASSLQEISEAF
TRBV30,AWSRIGTSGWSSYNEQF
TRBV5-5,ASSLGASGYNEQF
TRBV7-3,ASSSGLPQETQY
TRBV5-1,ASSLSNSPLH
TRBV6-5,ASRGGIRTDTQY
TRBV6-2/TRBV6-3,ASSSVSYEQY
TRBV12-5,ASGDQGAGLRNYGYT
TRBV11-2,ASNLGGTPQETQY
TRBV12-3/TRBV12-4,ATQAGGTDTQY
TRBV10-3,AISSSLRNTEAF
TRBV5-1,ASSLGQGQVDEQF
TRBV7-8,ASSFGLGSKETQY
TRBV6-4,ASSEFSAVGGYT
TRBV6-5,ASSSRDRGPEAF
TRBV2,ASSELGEETQY
TRBV10-3,AISPRQGINTGELF
TRBV18,ASSPKGQGSSFSGNTIY
TRBV15,ATSRRTSGGRDIQY
TRBV2,ASSVTGTGSYEQY
TRBV2,ASRGGGRMWKTEAF
TRBV3-1/TRBV3-2,ASSQRGGTDTQY
TRBV9,ASSSPGLGDEQY
TRBV4-1,ASSQGRQSSFYEQY
TRBV9,ASSSSTATNYGYT
TRBV9,ASSPWTTPDTQY
TRBV19,ASSWGGGSYNEQF
TRBV4-2,ASSQVGGFGGTGELF
TRBV5-1,ASSLEGQAYEQY
TRBV5-1,ASSLVAGVNTEAF
TRBV7-9,ASSSRTGGTGELF
TRBV18,ASSPPVGAETQY
TRBV4-3,ASSQVSGFYGYT